This T cell receptor beta chain was retrieved from a study of blood T cell repertoires in COVID-19. Between the trimmed V and J ends, which lost 5 bases and 0 bases, there was a span of 12 bases. Germline lookup yields CDR1 SGHVS and CDR2 FNYEAQ. This CDR3 is built from 15 residues. Per the authors' pipeline: Amplified reference gene primers provided the basis for estimating nucleated cell counts. Method: immunoSEQ multiplex PCR; TCRdb's copy keeps in-frame clones and lacks some. V and J calls and clone size are as listed in that table; D and trimming were resolved from the DNA. The profile shows under 100,000 clones, about 90% of them singletons.

This sequence joins TRBV7-6 and TRBJ2-3; a possible D gene is TRBD1 (5 bases). Sequencing used peripheral blood. The sequence derives from a male donor with acute or convalescent COVID-19. CDR3 region: CASSPTWTSTDTQYF. DNA of the CDR3: TGTGCCAGCAGCCCCACCTGGACAAGCACAGATACGCAGTATTTT.